The clone carrying this T cell receptor beta chain was seen a handful of times. Its antigen is unidentified. The same CDR3 is also encoded by other DNA sequences in this sample. The repertoire was sequenced with immunoSEQ multiplex PCR; TCRdb's copy has only in-frame clones and lacks some. Of roughly 2.5 million clones in the sample, more than 90% were seen once. This sample is drawn from a study of shared clonotypes between healthy human individuals. Whole-study results and caveats: Despite large depth, sorted-subset datasets appeared incompletely sequenced.

The CD4+ fraction was divided into a CD45RA+ naive subset and a CD45RA-negative memory subset. Trimming pared 2 bases from V and 1 base from J, leaving 6 bases between. Germline assignment: CDR1 SGHRS and CDR2 YFSETQ. The CDR3 spans 13 residues. The chain joins TRBV5-1 to TRBJ1-1, with no clear D. Sequenced sample: naive CD4+ T cells sorted from blood. Subset defined: CD45RA+ positively selected. This sequence originates from a man between 18 and 35 years old in good health. DNA for the CDR3: TGCGCCAGCAGCTTTCAGGAGAACACTGAAGCTTTCTTT. It encodes CASSFQENTEAFF.